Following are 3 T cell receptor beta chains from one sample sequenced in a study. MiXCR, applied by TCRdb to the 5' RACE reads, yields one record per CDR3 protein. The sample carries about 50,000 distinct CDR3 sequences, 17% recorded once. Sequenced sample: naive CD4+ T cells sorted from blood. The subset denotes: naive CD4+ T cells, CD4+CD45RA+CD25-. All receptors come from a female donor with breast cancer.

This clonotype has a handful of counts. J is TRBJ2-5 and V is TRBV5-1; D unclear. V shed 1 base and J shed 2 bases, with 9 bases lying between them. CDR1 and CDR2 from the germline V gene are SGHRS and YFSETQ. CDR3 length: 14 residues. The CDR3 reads CASSLFLEQETQYF. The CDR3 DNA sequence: TGCGCCAGCAGCTTGTTTTTAGAGCAAGAGACCCAGTACTTC.

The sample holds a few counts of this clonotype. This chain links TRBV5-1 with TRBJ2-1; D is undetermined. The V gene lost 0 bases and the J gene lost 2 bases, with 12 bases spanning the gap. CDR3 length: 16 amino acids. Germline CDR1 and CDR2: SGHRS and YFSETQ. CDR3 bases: TGCGCCAGCAGCTTGGGGGCACAGCCCACCTACAATGAGCAGTTCTTC. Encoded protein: CASSLGAQPTYNEQFF.

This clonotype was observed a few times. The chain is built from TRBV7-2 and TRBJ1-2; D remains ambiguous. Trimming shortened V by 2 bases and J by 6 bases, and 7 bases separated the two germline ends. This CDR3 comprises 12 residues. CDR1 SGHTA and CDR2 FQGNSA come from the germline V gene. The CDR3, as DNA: TGTGCCAGCAGCTTAAGAAAACATGGCTACACCTTC. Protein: CASSLRKHGYTF. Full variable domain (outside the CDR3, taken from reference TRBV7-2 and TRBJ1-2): GAGVSQSPSNKVTEKGKDVELRCDPISGHTALYWYRQSLGQGLEFLIYFQGNSAPDKSGLPSDRFSAERTGGSVSTLTIQRTQQEDSAVYLCASSLRKHGYTFGSGTRLTVV.